This T cell receptor (beta chain) was profiled in a study of low-dose radiotherapy and immunotherapy resistance in tumors. On the study more broadly: Treatment of Cohort 1 consisted of 0.5 Gy per fraction every 2 weeks, adding up to 6.5 Gy.

Germline V gives CDR1 SGHTA, CDR2 FQGTGA. The CDR3 consists of 12 residues. Trimming cost V 8 bases and J 1 base, with 5 bases left between them. TRAV- and TRBV-specific primers primed first-strand cDNA, covering alpha and beta chains. TCR amplification used approximately 19 PCR cycles, a constant-region primer and a V-primer adapter. Amplification of isolated mRNA was accomplished via in vitro transcription. TCRdb ran MiXCR on the reads and lists one entry per CDR3 protein. The sample has 95,000 to 100,000 distinct CDR3 sequences; roughly 20% are singletons. The time point: after trial treatment. Specified treatment: LDRT plus nivolumab, ipilimumab, low-dose cyclophosphamide and aspirin (RACIN trial). Donors, who were enrolled in a single-arm phase I dose-escalation trial, received nivolumab, ipilimumab, aspirin, low-dose cyclophosphamide and low-dose radiotherapy.

The rearrangement joins TRBV7-3 to TRBJ2-2, with D hard to call. The material was PBMCs, obtained after low-dose radiotherapy plus immunotherapy. This TCR came from a male donor with prostate cancer. CDR3 in DNA: TGTGCCAGCCCAGAGAACACCGGGGAGCTGTTTTTT. It yields the protein CASPENTGELFF.